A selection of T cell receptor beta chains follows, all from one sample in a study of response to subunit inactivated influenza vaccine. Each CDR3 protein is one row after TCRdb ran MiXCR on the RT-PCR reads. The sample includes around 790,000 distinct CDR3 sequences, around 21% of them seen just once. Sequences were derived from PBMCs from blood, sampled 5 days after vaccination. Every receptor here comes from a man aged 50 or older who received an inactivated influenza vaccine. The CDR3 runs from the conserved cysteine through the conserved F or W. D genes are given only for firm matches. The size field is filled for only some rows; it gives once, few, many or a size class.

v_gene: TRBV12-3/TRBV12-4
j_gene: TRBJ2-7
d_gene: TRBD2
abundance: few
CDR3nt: TGTGCCAGCAGCGGGGGGGGGGTTTTAACCTACGAGCAGTACTTC
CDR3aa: CASSGGGVLTYEQYF

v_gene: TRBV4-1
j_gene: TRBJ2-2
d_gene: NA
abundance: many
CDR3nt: TGCGCCAGCAGCCAAGGCGTAGCCGGGGAGCTGTTTTTT
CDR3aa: CASSQGVAGELFF

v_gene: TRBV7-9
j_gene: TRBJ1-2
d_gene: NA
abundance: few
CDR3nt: TGTGCCAGCAGCTTGGGGCAGAAGGAGGGCTACACCTTC
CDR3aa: CASSLGQKEGYTF

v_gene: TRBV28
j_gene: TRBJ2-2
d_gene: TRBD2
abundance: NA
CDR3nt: TGTGCCAGCAGAGCGGGGACCAGGGAGCTGTTTTTT
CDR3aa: CASRAGTRELFF

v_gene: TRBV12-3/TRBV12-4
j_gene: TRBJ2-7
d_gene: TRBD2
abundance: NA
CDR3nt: TGTGCCAGCAGTTCCCGACTAGCCCGCTACGAGCAGTACTTC
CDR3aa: CASSSRLARYEQYF

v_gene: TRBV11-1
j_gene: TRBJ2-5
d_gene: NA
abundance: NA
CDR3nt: TGTGCCAGCAGCTTAACGGAGCGGAGACGGGAGACCCAGTACTTC
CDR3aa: CASSLTERRRETQYF

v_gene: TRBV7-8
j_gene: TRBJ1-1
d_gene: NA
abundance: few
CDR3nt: TGTGCCAGCGGACCGACCTACTTGAACACTGAAGCTTTCTTT
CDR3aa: CASGPTYLNTEAFF

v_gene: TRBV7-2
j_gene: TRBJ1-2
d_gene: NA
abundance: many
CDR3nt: TGTGCCAGCAGCTTAACAGGAGGTACCTATGGCTACACCTTC
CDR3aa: CASSLTGGTYGYTF

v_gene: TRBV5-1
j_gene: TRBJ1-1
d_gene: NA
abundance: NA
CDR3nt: TGCGCCAGCAGCTTTACTACAGGGTGGACTGAAGCTTTCTTT
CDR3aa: CASSFTTGWTEAFF

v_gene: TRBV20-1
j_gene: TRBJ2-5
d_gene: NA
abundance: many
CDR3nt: TGCAGTGCTACCCAGATGGGGAAGACCCAGTACTTC
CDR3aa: CSATQMGKTQYF

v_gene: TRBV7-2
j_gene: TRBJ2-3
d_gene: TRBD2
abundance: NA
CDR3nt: TGTGCCAGCAGGAAGGGACTAGCGGGCACAGATACGCAGTATTTT
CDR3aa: CASRKGLAGTDTQYF

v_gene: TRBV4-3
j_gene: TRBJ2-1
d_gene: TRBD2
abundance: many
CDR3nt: TGCGCCAGCAGCCTAGGACTAGCGGGAGGGAATGGTGAGCAGTTCTTC
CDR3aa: CASSLGLAGGNGEQFF

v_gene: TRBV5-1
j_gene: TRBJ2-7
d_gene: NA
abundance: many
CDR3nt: TGCGCCAGCAGCTCCAATCGAGGGGACGAGCAGTACTTC
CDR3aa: CASSSNRGDEQYF

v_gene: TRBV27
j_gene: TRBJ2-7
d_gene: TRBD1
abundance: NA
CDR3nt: TGTGCCAGCAGATATAACAGGGGGAGCTCCTACGAGCAGTACTTC
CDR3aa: CASRYNRGSSYEQYF

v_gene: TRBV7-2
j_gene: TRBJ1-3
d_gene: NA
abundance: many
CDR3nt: TGTGCCAGCAGTATAAACTTCGGGACTGGAAACACCATATATTTT
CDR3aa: CASSINFGTGNTIYF

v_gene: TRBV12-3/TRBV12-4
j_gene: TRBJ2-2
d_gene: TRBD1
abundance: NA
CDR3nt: TGTGCCAGCAGTTGGGACAGGGGGGGAACCGGGGAGCTGTTTTTT
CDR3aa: CASSWDRGGTGELFF

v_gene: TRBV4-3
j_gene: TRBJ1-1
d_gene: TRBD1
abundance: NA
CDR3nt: TGCGCCAGCAGCCCCTCCGGGACAGGGGTGGGCACTGAAGCTTTCTTT
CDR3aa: CASSPSGTGVGTEAFF

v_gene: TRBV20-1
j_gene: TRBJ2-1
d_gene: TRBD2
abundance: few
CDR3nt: TGCAGTGCCGATTCGACTAGCGGGCAACACAATGAGCAGTTCTTC
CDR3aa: CSADSTSGQHNEQFF

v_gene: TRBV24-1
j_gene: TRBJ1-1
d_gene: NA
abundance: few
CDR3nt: TGTGCCACCCAGCCTCACAGGAAGATGGGCGTGAACACTGAAGCTTTCTTT
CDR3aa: CATQPHRKMGVNTEAFF

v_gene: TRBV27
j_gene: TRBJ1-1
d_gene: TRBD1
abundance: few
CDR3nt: TGTGCCAGCAGTACCACAGGGGGCCGCACTGAAGCTTTCTTT
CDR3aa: CASSTTGGRTEAFF

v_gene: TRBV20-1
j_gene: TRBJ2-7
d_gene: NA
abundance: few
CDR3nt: TGCAGTGCTAGAGATATAGAGGGCGATGGGATATACTTC
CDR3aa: CSARDIEGDGIYF

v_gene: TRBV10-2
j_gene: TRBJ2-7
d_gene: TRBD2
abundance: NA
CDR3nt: TGCGCCAGCAGTGAGAACGGGGGGACCTCCTACGTGCAGTACTTC
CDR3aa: CASSENGGTSYVQYF